What follows describes a single T cell receptor (beta chain). This specimen comes from a study of blood T cell repertoires in COVID-19. The wider study: The analysed material was cDNA or gDNA that came from T cells, B-cell-depleted T cells, or PBMCs.

The CDR3 sequence is 16 residues long. Per the germline V gene, CDR1 is SNHLY and CDR2 is FYNNEI. V lost 8 bases to trimming and J lost 4 bases; unmatched junction nucleotides: 17. Original processing methods: Researchers report that nucleated cell counts were estimated from reference gene primer amplification. Assay: immunoSEQ multiplex PCR; the TCRdb copy retains only in-frame clones and omits some. D and trimming come from the DNA, and the V and J calls and clone size come from that table. The sample consists of around 400,000 clones, about four fifths of them appearing once. Cohort 3 donors were reported recovered after two negative PCRs, clearance, or symptom resolution.

The gene calls are TRBV2 and TRBJ2-7; TRBD2 aligns across 7 bases. Input material: PBMCs or T cells enriched from blood (not recorded which). The receptor was derived from a woman between 45 and 65 years old who had recovered from COVID-19. The CDR3 is CASGLSREWGGYEQYF. CDR3 nucleotide sequence: TGTGCCAGCGGGTTGTCCCGGGAGTGGGGGGGATACGAGCAGTACTTC.